The next 20 T cell receptor beta chains were all read from a single sample in a study of T cell repertoires in cytomegalovirus infection. TCRdb re-analysed the reads in MiXCR, keeping a single row per CDR3 protein. The sample yields approximately 170,000 distinct CDR3 sequences, about an eighth seen once. Sequencing was carried out using PBMCs. These receptors came from a human donor in good health (CMV status not recorded). Some clones in this sample may be carry-over from other donors' samples.

The gene calls are TRBV29-1 and TRBJ2-3; 7 bases line up with TRBD1. The CDR3 covers 13 residues. Trimming took 4 bases from V and 1 from J; bases not matched to a gene: 2. CDR1 and CDR2 (germline): SQVTM, ANQGSEA. In DNA form, the CDR3 reads TGCAGCGTTGCTGGACAGGGCACAGATACGCAGTATTTT. Translating gives CSVAGQGTDTQYF.

In its sample, this clonotype was seen many times. The chain joins TRBV11-2 to TRBJ2-7, with 7 bases identical to TRBD1. V lost 4 bases and J lost 1; bases outside the gene matches: 1. There are 13 residues in the CDR3. The germline V gene encodes CDR1 SGHAT and CDR2 FQNNGV. The CDR3 is CASSWGQSYEQYF. CDR3 nucleotide sequence: TGTGCCAGCAGCTGGGGACAGTCCTACGAGCAGTACTTC.

Many counts were recorded for this clonotype. The rearrangement uses TRBV28 and TRBJ2-2; D uncertain. Trimming took off 6 bases at V and 0 bases at J, with 17 bases between the two ends. CDR3 length: 17 amino acids. Germline lookup yields CDR1 MDHEN and CDR2 SYDVKM. In nucleotides, the CDR3 is TGTGCCAGCAGCCTTCTTGCCCCAAGCTCGAACACCGGGGAGCTGTTTTTT. The encoded protein is CASSLLAPSSNTGELFF.

The chain is built from TRBV29-1 and TRBJ1-2; a weak D match, TRBD1 (6 bases). Germline V gene data show CDR1 as SQVTM and CDR2 as ANQGSEA. The CDR3 totals 13 residues. V lost 5 bases and J 0 bases, leaving 10 bases between the germline ends. The chain's CDR3 is CSVLQGPNYGYTF. In DNA, the CDR3 is TGCAGCGTTCTACAGGGTCCTAACTATGGCTACACCTTC. Filled out from reference TRBV29-1 and TRBJ1-2, the complete variable domain reads SAVISQKPSRDICQRGTSLTIQCQVDSQVTMMFWYRQQPGQSLTLIATANQGSEATYESGFVIDKFPISRPNLTFSTLTVSNMSPEDSSIYLCSVLQGPNYGYTFGSGTRLTVV.

This clonotype has a handful of counts. The chain carries TRBV5-4 and TRBJ2-3; no firm D call. V was pared by 1 base and J by 2 bases, with 11 bases between. In germline, CDR1 is SGHNT, CDR2 YYREEE (reference sequence). This CDR3 contains 15 residues. The CDR3 region is CASSLSPAHTDTQYF. CDR3 nucleotide sequence: TGTGCCAGCAGCTTGAGTCCGGCCCACACAGATACGCAGTATTTT.

This clonotype has a count of ten or more. This chain connects TRBV20-1 to TRBJ2-1, with 7 bases that match TRBD2. V was clipped by 0 bases and J by 3 bases; unmatched bases: 5. This CDR3 is 15 amino acids long. CDR1 DFQATT and CDR2 SNEGSKA come from the germline V gene (reference sequence). CDR3 sequence: CSARDPLADYNEQFF. The CDR3 nucleotides are TGCAGTGCTAGAGATCCCCTAGCGGACTACAATGAGCAGTTCTTC.

This clonotype has a count of ten or more. The gene calls are TRBV12-3 or TRBV12-4 and TRBJ1-1; tentative D call: TRBD1 (5 bases). This CDR3 region has 12 residues. The V and J ends lost 7 bases and 5 bases respectively, with 11 bases between them. This CDR3 reads CASNGGGTEAFF. The DNA for the CDR3 is TGTGCCAGCAATGGGGGGGGGACTGAAGCTTTCTTT.

This clonotype was observed a few times. This rearrangement joins TRBV29-1 to TRBJ2-7; tentatively, D is TRBD1 or TRBD2 (5 bases each). CDR1 and CDR2 from the germline V gene are SQVTM and ANQGSEA. This CDR3 region has 15 residues. V was cut by 3 bases and J by 5 bases, with 20 bases left in between. The chain's CDR3 is CSVDSDRGEHHEQYF. The CDR3 region has the DNA TGCAGCGTTGACTCCGACAGAGGGGAACATCACGAGCAGTACTTC.

The chain couples TRBV6-6 to TRBJ1-5, with a possible D match to TRBD1 (6 bases). With 2 bases removed from V and 1 base from J, the gap between germline ends came to 9 bases. Germline loops: CDR1 MNHNY, CDR2 SVGAGI (reference sequence). The CDR3 sequence is 15 residues long. The DNA for the CDR3 is TGTGCCAGCAGTTACGTCAGGGGAAGCAATCAGCCCCAGCATTTT. Translated, it gives CASSYVRGSNQPQHF.

The table lists this clonotype with many counts. The J gene is TRBJ2-2, the V gene TRBV6-1; no definite D call. With 2 bases removed from V and 4 bases from J, the gap between germline ends came to 8 bases. Germline V gene sequence: CDR1 MNHNS, CDR2 SASEGT. The CDR3 runs to 14 residues. DNA for the CDR3: TGTGCCAGCAGTGAAACTGTCGGCACCGGGGAGCTGTTTTTT. Translation gives CASSETVGTGELFF.

This clonotype was seen at least ten times. This chain joins TRBV6-5 and TRBJ2-2; 10 positions agree with TRBD2. V trimming: 3 bases; J trimming: 8 bases; junction bases outside the gene matches: 9. The CDR3 sequence is 16 residues long. Looked up from germline, CDR1 is MNHEY and CDR2 is SVGAGI. The CDR3 bases are TGTGCCAGCAGTTATTGGAGCGGGAGGGCCGTAGGGGAGCTGTTTTTT. Amino acid sequence: CASSYWSGRAVGELFF.

V usage is TRBV11-2 and J usage is TRBJ2-1, with 11 bases identical to TRBD2. This CDR3 contains 20 residues. V lost 0 bases and J lost 3; bases outside the gene matches: 13. Looked up from germline, CDR1 is SGHAT and CDR2 is FQNNGV. The CDR3 loop is CASSLDGTSGSYYFYNEQFF. The CDR3 DNA sequence: TGTGCCAGCAGCTTAGATGGTACTAGCGGGAGTTACTACTTCTACAATGAGCAGTTCTTC.

This clonotype was counted only a few times. This chain connects TRBV29-1 to TRBJ1-1; D possibly corresponds to TRBD1 (5 bases). Trimming left V 4 bases short and J 5 bases short, with 14 bases between. The CDR3 runs to 13 residues. Looked up from germline, CDR1 is SQVTM and CDR2 is ANQGSEA. CDR3 sequence: CSVGRGYRTEAFF. Written as DNA, the CDR3 is TGCAGCGTTGGAAGGGGATATAGGACTGAAGCTTTCTTT.

This clonotype showed up many times. This chain uses TRBV12-3 or TRBV12-4 with TRBJ1-1; TRBD1 might be the D (6 bases). V lost 3 bases and J lost 7, with 12 bases in between. The CDR3 contains 13 residues. In DNA, the CDR3 is TGTGCCAGCAGTTTTTCAGGGGTAGGTGAAGCTTTCTTT. Encoded protein: CASSFSGVGEAFF.

This clonotype came up a few times. V gene TRBV7-9 combines with J gene TRBJ2-7, with TRBD1 identical over 7 bases. The ends lost 5 bases at V and 3 bases at J; junction bases unmatched: 4. Germline V gene sequence: CDR1 SEHNR, CDR2 FQNEAQ (reference sequence). The CDR3 loop spans 13 amino acids. Here the CDR3 DNA reads TGTGCCAGCAGCGTGAGGACAGGCTACGAGCAGTACTTC. This gives the protein CASSVRTGYEQYF.

This clonotype occurred a few times. V is TRBV7-8 and J is TRBJ1-2; 7 bases match TRBD1. V gave up 1 base and J gave up 4 bases; unmatched junction bases: 6. Germline V gene data show CDR1 as SGHVS and CDR2 as FQNEAQ. CDR3 length: 15 residues. The CDR3, as DNA: TGTGCCAGCAGCTTAGTTGACAGGGCGACCTATGGCTACACCTTC. Protein: CASSLVDRATYGYTF.

This clonotype was seen at least ten times. V gene TRBV19 combines with J gene TRBJ1-5; D is undetermined. The CDR3 spans 14 residues. The V gene lost 7 bases and the J gene lost 11 bases, with 21 bases spanning the gap. Per germline, CDR1 LNHDA and CDR2 SQIVND (reference sequence). The CDR3 bases are TGTGCCAGTACCCCGACTCCGATCGTGATGTCCCAGCATTTT. It codes for CASTPTPIVMSQHF.

This clonotype came up many times. The rearrangement joins TRBV7-2 to TRBJ2-1; D unclear. V lost 0 bases and J 10 bases, leaving 4 bases between the germline ends. Germline V gene lookup returns CDR1 SGHTA and CDR2 FQGNSA. The CDR3 length is 11 residues. CDR3 protein: CASSLAGEQFF. The CDR3 DNA reads as TGTGCCAGCAGCTTAGCCGGGGAGCAGTTCTTC.

This chain joins TRBV20-1 and TRBJ1-5; maybe TRBD1 (5 bases). Trimming shortened V by 3 bases and J by 3 bases, and 6 bases separated the two germline ends. The CDR3 covers 12 residues. Germline CDR1 DFQATT, CDR2 SNEGSKA (reference sequence). In DNA form, the CDR3 reads TGCAGTGCTAGCAGGGTCAATCAGCCCCAGCATTTT. It encodes CSASRVNQPQHF.

This clonotype was observed a handful of times. The rearrangement joins TRBV25-1 to TRBJ1-4, with 7 nucleotides matching TRBD1. Germline CDR1 MGHDK, CDR2 SYGVNS. The CDR3 covers 16 residues. Trimming cost V 3 bases and J 5 bases; bases outside gene matches: 9. CDR3 coding DNA: TGTGCCAGCAGTGACCAACGACAGGGATCGAATGAAAAACTGTTTTTT. It is translated as CASSDQRQGSNEKLFF.